One T cell receptor beta chain is described in this entry. The sample comes from a study of blood T cell repertoires in COVID-19. Background on the study: COVID-19 samples, acute and convalescent, were from the United States, Italy and Spain.

In the authors' methods: Researchers report that nucleated cell counts were estimated from reference gene primer amplification. Libraries were prepared by immunoSEQ multiplex PCR; TCRdb keeps only in-frame clonotypes and omits some of them. D and trimming were read from the DNA, whereas the V and J calls and clone size are those reported in that table. The sample shows 300,000 to 400,000 clones, 70% to 90% of them seen only once. Germline CDR1 MNHEY, CDR2 SMNVEV (reference sequence). The junction had 6 bases not matched to a gene; V was cut back by 6 bases and J by 2 bases. The CDR3 has 14 amino acids. It was during active infection that Seattle patients were enrolled and then longitudinally followed.

Sequencing was done on a sample of peripheral blood. The sequence was collected from a woman between 25 and 40 years old with COVID-19, enrolled during active disease. The chain carries TRBV27 and TRBJ2-7; TRBD1 matches 8 bases. The CDR3 spells CASRGTGKAYEQYF. The CDR3 nucleotides read TGTGCCAGCAGGGGGACAGGAAAAGCCTACGAGCAGTACTTC.